This T cell receptor (beta chain) was observed in a study of T cell changes during pregnancy in multiple sclerosis. This clone was seen a single time. The data were produced by immunoSEQ multiplex PCR, yet TCRdb's version contains in-frame clones alone and is incomplete. Among under 40,000 clones listed, about 90% were seen once. The material sequenced was CD8+ T cells from peripheral blood mononuclear cells, taken after pregnancy. The TCR originated in a female donor with multiple sclerosis, enrolled in a pregnancy study.

This chain's CDR3 is CASSLRSSSQFF. Here the CDR3 DNA reads TGTGCCAGCAGCTTAAGGTCTAGCAGTCAGTTCTTC. J is TRBJ2-1 and V is TRBV13; a possible D gene is TRBD2 (5 bases). The CDR3 covers 12 residues. Per germline, CDR1 PRHDT and CDR2 FYEKMQ (reference sequence). V lost 2 bases and J 13 bases, leaving 12 bases between the germline ends.